The sequence of this T cell receptor beta chain was determined in a study of T-cell memory formation after mild COVID-19. The overall study: The two donors had largely donor-specific TCR clusters. Study-wide results and limits: There was a balanced CD4/CD8 profile in clones contracting day 15 to 85, and later expanders leaned CD4+.

This CDR3 spans 15 amino acids. Germline V lookup: CDR1 SGHRS, CDR2 YFSETQ. Losses at the gene ends were 5 bases for V and 3 bases for J; bases not matched to a gene: 5. With respect to this clonotype: Antigen specificity is unknown.

TCRdb redid the calling of the 5' RACE reads with MiXCR, one entry per CDR3 protein. The repertoire has about 600,000 distinct CDR3 sequences, less than 25% of them found once; the top ten carry roughly 9.1%. The sequence came from an adult woman who had mild COVID-19 (a few samples of this study predate the infection). Cell type and time point are not known. The chain uses TRBV5-1 and TRBJ2-1; 10 bases match TRBD1. What was sequenced was PBMCs or a T cell subset sorted from them (not recorded which). The CDR3 nucleotides read TGCGCCAGCAGAGTGGGGACAGGGGACTACAATGAGCAGTTCTTC. Encoded protein: CASRVGTGDYNEQFF.